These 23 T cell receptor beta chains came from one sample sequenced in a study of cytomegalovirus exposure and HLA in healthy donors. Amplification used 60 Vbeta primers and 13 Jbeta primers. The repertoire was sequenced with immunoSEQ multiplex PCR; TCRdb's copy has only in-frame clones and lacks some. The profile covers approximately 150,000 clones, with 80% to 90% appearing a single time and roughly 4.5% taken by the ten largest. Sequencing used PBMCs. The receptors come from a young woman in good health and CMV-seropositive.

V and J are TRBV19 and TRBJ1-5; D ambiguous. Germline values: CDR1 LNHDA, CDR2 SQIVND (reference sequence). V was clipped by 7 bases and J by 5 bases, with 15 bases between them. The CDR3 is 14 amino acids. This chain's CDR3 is CASIQRPTDQPQHF. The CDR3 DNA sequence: TGTGCCAGTATCCAGCGACCGACGGATCAGCCCCAGCATTTT.

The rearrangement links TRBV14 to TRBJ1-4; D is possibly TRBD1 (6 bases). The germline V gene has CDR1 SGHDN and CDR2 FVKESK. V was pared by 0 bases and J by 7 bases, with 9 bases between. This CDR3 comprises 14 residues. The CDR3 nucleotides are TGTGCCAGCAGCCAAGACTACAGGGTTGAAAAACTGTTTTTT. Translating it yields CASSQDYRVEKLFF.

CDR3 residues: CASSLRWSGSGEKLFF. The CDR3 bases are TGTGCCAGCAGCTTAAGGTGGTCCGGATCCGGGGAAAAACTGTTTTTT. The chain recombines TRBV7-6 with TRBJ1-4; D not resolved. With 2 bases removed from V and 8 bases from J, the gap between germline ends came to 18 bases. The CDR3 extends over 16 amino acids. Germline V gene sequence: CDR1 SGHVS, CDR2 FNYEAQ.

CDR3 protein: CASTGAGVNTGELFF. Here the CDR3 DNA reads TGTGCCAGCACGGGGGCGGGGGTGAACACCGGGGAGCTGTTTTTT. The V call is TRBV9, the J call TRBJ2-2, with D possibly TRBD2 on 7 matching bases. This CDR3 comprises 15 residues. Germline CDR1 reads SGDLS; CDR2 reads YYNGEE. V lost 6 bases, J lost 1 base, and 13 bases lay in between.

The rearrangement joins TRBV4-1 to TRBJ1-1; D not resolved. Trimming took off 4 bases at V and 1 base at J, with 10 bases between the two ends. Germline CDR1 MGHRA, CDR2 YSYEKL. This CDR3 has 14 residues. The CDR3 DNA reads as TGCGCCAGCAGCCGGGCGCAGAGGAACACTGAAGCTTTCTTT. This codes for CASSRAQRNTEAFF.

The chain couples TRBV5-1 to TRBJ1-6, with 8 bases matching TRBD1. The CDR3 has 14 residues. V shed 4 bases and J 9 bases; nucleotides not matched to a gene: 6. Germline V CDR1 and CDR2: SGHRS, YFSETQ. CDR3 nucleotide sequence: TGCGCCAGCAGCGAGGGGACAGGTATTTCACCCCTCCACTTT. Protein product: CASSEGTGISPLHF.

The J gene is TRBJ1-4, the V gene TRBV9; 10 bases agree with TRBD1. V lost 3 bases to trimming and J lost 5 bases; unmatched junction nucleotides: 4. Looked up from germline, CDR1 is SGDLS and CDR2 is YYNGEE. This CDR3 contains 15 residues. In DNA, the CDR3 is TGTGCCAGCAGCGGACAGGGGGCTGGGAATGAAAAACTGTTTTTT. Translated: CASSGQGAGNEKLFF.

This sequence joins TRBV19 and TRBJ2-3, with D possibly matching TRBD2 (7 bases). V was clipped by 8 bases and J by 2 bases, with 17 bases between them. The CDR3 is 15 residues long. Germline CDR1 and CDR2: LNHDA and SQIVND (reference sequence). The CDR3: CASSGRGADTDTQYF. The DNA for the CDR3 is TGTGCCAGTTCGGGTCGGGGGGCCGACACAGATACGCAGTATTTT.

CDR3 sequence: CASSLGLAGARETQYF. CDR3 sequence (DNA): TGTGCCAGCAGCTTAGGACTAGCGGGGGCCCGGGAGACCCAGTACTTC. This sequence joins TRBV11-3 and TRBJ2-5; 12 bases map to TRBD2. The ends lost 1 base at V and 5 bases at J; junction bases unmatched: 5. The CDR3 consists of 16 residues. Germline lookup yields CDR1 SGHNT and CDR2 YENEEA.

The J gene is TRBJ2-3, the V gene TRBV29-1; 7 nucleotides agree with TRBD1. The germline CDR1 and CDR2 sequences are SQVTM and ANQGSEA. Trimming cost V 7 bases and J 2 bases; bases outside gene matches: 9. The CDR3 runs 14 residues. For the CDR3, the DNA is TGCAGCGGTTTGGGACAGATTTTCACAGATACGCAGTATTTT. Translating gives CSGLGQIFTDTQYF.

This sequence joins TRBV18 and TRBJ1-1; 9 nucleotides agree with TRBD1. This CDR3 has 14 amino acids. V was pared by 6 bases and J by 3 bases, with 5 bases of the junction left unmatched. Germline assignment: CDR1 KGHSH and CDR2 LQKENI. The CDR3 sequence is CASSPRDRDTEAFF. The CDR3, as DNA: TGTGCCAGCTCTCCCCGGGACAGGGACACTGAAGCTTTCTTT. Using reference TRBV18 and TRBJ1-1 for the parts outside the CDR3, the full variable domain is NAGVMQNPRHLVRRRGQEARLRCSPMKGHSHVYWYRQLPEEGLKFMVYLQKENIIDESGMPKERFSAEFPKEGPSILRIQQVVRGDSAAYFCASSPRDRDTEAFFGQGTRLTVV.

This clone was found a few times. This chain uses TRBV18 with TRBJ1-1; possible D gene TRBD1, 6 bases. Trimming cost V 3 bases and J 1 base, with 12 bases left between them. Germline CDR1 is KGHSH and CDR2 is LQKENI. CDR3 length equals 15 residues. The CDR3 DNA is TGTGCCAGCTCACCCTCAACGACAGGGAACACTGAAGCTTTCTTT. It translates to CASSPSTTGNTEAFF.

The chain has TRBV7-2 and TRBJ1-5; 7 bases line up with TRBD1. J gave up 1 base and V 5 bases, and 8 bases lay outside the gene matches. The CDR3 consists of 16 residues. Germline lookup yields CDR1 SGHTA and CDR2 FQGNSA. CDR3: CASSQSDRASNQPQHF. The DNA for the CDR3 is TGTGCCAGCAGCCAATCCGACAGGGCGAGCAATCAGCCCCAGCATTTT.

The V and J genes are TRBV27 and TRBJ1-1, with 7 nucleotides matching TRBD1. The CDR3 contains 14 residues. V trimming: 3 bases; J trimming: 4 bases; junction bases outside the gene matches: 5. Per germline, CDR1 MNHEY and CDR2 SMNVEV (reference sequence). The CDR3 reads CASSFGTESTEAFF. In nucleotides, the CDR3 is TGTGCCAGCAGTTTTGGGACAGAGAGCACTGAAGCTTTCTTT.

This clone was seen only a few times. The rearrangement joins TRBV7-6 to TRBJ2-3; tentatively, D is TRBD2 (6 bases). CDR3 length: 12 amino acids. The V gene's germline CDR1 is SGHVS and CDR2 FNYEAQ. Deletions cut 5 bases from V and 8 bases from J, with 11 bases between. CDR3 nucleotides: TGTGCCAGCAGCCCCGGCGGGGCTACGCAGTATTTT. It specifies CASSPGGATQYF.

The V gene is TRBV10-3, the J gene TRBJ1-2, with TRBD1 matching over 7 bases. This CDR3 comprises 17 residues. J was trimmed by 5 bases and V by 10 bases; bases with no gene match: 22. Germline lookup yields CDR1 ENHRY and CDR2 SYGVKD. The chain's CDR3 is CATKSRDSDNLLYGYTF. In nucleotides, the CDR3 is TGTGCCACAAAAAGCCGGGACAGCGACAACCTTTTATATGGCTACACCTTC.

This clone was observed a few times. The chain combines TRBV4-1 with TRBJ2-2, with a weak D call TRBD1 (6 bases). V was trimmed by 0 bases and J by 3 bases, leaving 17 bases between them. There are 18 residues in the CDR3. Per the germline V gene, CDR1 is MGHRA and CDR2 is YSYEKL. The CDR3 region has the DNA TGCGCCAGCAGCCAAGATGGGACATACTCGCGAGACACCGGGGAGCTGTTTTTT. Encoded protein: CASSQDGTYSRDTGELFF.

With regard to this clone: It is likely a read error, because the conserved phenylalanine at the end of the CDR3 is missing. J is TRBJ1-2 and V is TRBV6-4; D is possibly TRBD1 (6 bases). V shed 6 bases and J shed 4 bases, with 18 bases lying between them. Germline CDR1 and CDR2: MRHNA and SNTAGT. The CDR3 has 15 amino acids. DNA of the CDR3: TGTGCCAGCAGCTCTTCAGGGGAAACGGGCTATGGCTACACCTCC. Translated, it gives CASSSSGETGYGYTS.

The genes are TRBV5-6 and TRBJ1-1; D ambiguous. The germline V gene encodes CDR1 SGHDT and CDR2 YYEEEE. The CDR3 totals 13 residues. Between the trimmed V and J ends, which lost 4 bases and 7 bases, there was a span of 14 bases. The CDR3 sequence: CASSPEAVGEAFF. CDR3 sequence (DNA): TGTGCCAGCAGCCCTGAAGCTGTCGGTGAAGCTTTCTTT.

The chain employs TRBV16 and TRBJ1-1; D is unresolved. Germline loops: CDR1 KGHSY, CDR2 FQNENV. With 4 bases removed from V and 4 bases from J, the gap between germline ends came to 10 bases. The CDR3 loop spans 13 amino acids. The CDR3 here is CASSPRLGTEAFF. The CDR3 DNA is TGTGCCAGCAGCCCCAGGTTGGGCACTGAAGCTTTCTTT. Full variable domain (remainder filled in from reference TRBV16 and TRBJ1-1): GEEVAQTPKHLVRGEGQKAKLYCAPIKGHSYVFWYQQVLKNEFKFLISFQNENVFDETGMPKERFSAKCLPNSPCSLEIQATKLEDSAVYFCASSPRLGTEAFFGQGTRLTVV.

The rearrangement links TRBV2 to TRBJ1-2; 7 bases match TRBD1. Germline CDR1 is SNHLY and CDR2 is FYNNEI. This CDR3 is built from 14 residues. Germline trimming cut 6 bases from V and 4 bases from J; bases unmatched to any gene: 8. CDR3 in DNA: TGTGCCAGCAGCCCGACAGGGTACACCTATGGCTACACCTTC. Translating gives CASSPTGYTYGYTF. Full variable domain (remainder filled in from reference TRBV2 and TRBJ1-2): EPEVTQTPSHQVTQMGQEVILRCVPISNHLYFYWYRQILGQKVEFLVSFYNNEISEKSEIFDDQFSVERPDGSNFTLKIRSTKLEDSAMYFCASSPTGYTYGYTFGSGTRLTVV.

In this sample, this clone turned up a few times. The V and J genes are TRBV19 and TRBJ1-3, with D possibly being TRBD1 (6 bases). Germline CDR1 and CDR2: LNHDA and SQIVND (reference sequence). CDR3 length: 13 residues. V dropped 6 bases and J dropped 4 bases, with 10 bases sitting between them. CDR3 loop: CASSGTLGNTIYF. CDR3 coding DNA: TGTGCCAGTAGCGGGACACTAGGAAACACCATATATTTT.

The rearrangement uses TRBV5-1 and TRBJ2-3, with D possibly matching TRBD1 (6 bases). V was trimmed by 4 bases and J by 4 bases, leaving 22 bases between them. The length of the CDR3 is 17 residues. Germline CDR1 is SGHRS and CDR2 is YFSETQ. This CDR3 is CASSHGVGAGVADTQYF. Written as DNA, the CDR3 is TGCGCCAGCAGCCACGGGGTGGGCGCAGGGGTAGCAGATACGCAGTATTTT.